This T cell receptor (beta chain) was captured in a study of T cell responses to AZD1222 COVID-19 vaccine. General study results and limits: In a largely white British group with more females than males, clonal diversity was possibly underestimated. Repertoire sampling occurred only after the peak T cell response. Increases in Spike-specific TCR breadth and depth were seen after two AZD1222 doses. Of spike-specific TCRs, nearly half reportedly target regions left unmutated in variants.

Germline loops: CDR1 SNHLY, CDR2 FYNNEI. Trimming removed 4 bases at V and 2 bases at J, with 12 bases between. The CDR3 length is 14 residues. Produced via immunoSEQ multiplex PCR; TCRdb's table is partial and in-frame only. Among tens of thousands of clones listed, approximately 90% were seen once. As to this clone: The antigen remains undetermined.

The chain uses TRBV2 and TRBJ2-7, with D unclear. The TCR was taken from an adult in good health. The sample in question was peripheral blood, obtained on day 0 of MenACWY control vaccination. CDR3 sequence: CASSAPGRTYEQYF. CDR3 nucleotide sequence: TGTGCCAGCAGTGCCCCTGGCAGAACCTACGAGCAGTACTTC. The variable domain in full, completed from reference TRBV2 and TRBJ2-7, reads EPEVTQTPSHQVTQMGQEVILRCVPISNHLYFYWYRQILGQKVEFLVSFYNNEISEKSEIFDDQFSVERPDGSNFTLKIRSTKLEDSAMYFCASSAPGRTYEQYFGPGTRLTVT.